The rows below give T cell receptor beta chains drawn from one sample of a study of technical replicates of blood from a few donors. Measured with immunoSEQ multiplex PCR; TCRdb has only the in-frame clones, and not every one. The repertoire holds tens of thousands of clones, with around four fifths as singletons. Sequences were obtained from PBMCs. These TCRs come from a human donor in good health. Some clones in this sample may be carry-over from other donors' samples. Both conserved end residues are part of each CDR3. Each record gives: D gene, clone size, V gene, J gene, CDR3 protein, CDR3 DNA. The D gene is left open where the match is weak. Only part of the rows carry a size: once, few, many, or a class if the clone is expanded.

>-|once|TRBV12-2|TRBJ2-7
CASLLPSTSGDSSYEQYF
TGTGCAAGTCTCCTCCCCTCGACTAGCGGGGATAGCTCCTACGAGCAGTACTTC
>-|-|TRBV30|TRBJ1-2
CAWREQVNYGYTF
TGTGCCTGGAGAGAACAGGTTAACTATGGCTACACCTTC
>TRBD1|once|TRBV7-2|TRBJ1-6
CASRPQGGDNRVPLHF
TGTGCCAGCAGACCACAGGGGGGGGATAACAGGGTGCCCCTCCACTTT
>TRBD2|-|TRBV7-2|TRBJ2-1
CASSEAGTSGYNEQFF
TGTGCCAGCAGCGAAGCCGGGACTAGCGGCTACAATGAGCAGTTCTTC
>TRBD1|once|TRBV7-8|TRBJ1-2
CASSLGQGQFYTF
TGTGCCAGCAGCTTAGGACAGGGGCAGTTCTACACCTTC
>TRBD2|once|TRBV4-1|TRBJ2-3
CASSQATSGGASDTQYF
TGCGCCAGCAGCCAGGCCACTAGCGGGGGGGCGTCAGATACGCAGTATTTT
>TRBD2|-|TRBV30|TRBJ2-5
CAWGGIKPRTSGNWGQETQYF
TGTGCCTGGGGGGGGATTAAACCGCGGACTAGCGGGAATTGGGGACAAGAGACCCAGTACTTC
>TRBD2|once|TRBV6-5|TRBJ2-5
CASSPVGEGETQYF
TGTGCCAGCAGTCCCGTGGGGGAGGGAGAGACCCAGTACTTC
>-|-|TRBV5-4|TRBJ2-7
CASSLDTGFYEQYF
TGTGCCAGCAGCTTGGACACAGGGTTTTACGAGCAGTACTTC
>-|-|TRBV29-1|TRBJ1-6
CSVSDTINSPLHF
TGCAGCGTCTCGGACACGATTAATTCGCCCCTCCACTTT
>-|-|TRBV23-1|TRBJ2-2
CASSQSPKPSGELFF
TGCGCCAGCAGTCAATCGCCTAAGCCTTCCGGGGAGCTGTTTTTT
>-|-|TRBV21-1|TRBJ1-1
CASSVTGQIGTEAFF
TGTGCCAGCAGCGTGACAGGGCAAATCGGCACTGAAGCTTTCTTT